This T cell receptor (beta chain) was profiled in a study of regulatory T cells in long-lasting Graves disease. Building of the TCR beta libraries involved iRepertoire HTBI primers and Arm-PCR of CDR3 regions. TCRdb re-called the multiplex PCR reads with MiXCR, one entry per CDR3 protein. The table records about 380,000 distinct CDR3 sequences, less than 20% of them present only once. There are 14 residues in the CDR3. V dropped 5 bases and J dropped 1 base, with 11 bases sitting between them. Germline assignment: CDR1 SGHTA and CDR2 FQGNSA. This clonotype appeared many times. The time point was: newly diagnosed GD, antithyroid drugs for less than 3 months. The TCR library used RNA extracted from PBMCs.

The V call is TRBV7-2, the J call TRBJ2-5, with D unresolved. The sample here was peripheral blood mononuclear cells (PBMCs), taken at new diagnosis, from a patient treated with antithyroid drugs. The receptor's source is a female donor with Graves disease. As DNA, the CDR3 is TGTGCCAGCAGCGCAATAAGGCCCCAAGAGACCCAGTACTTC. It specifies CASSAIRPQETQYF.